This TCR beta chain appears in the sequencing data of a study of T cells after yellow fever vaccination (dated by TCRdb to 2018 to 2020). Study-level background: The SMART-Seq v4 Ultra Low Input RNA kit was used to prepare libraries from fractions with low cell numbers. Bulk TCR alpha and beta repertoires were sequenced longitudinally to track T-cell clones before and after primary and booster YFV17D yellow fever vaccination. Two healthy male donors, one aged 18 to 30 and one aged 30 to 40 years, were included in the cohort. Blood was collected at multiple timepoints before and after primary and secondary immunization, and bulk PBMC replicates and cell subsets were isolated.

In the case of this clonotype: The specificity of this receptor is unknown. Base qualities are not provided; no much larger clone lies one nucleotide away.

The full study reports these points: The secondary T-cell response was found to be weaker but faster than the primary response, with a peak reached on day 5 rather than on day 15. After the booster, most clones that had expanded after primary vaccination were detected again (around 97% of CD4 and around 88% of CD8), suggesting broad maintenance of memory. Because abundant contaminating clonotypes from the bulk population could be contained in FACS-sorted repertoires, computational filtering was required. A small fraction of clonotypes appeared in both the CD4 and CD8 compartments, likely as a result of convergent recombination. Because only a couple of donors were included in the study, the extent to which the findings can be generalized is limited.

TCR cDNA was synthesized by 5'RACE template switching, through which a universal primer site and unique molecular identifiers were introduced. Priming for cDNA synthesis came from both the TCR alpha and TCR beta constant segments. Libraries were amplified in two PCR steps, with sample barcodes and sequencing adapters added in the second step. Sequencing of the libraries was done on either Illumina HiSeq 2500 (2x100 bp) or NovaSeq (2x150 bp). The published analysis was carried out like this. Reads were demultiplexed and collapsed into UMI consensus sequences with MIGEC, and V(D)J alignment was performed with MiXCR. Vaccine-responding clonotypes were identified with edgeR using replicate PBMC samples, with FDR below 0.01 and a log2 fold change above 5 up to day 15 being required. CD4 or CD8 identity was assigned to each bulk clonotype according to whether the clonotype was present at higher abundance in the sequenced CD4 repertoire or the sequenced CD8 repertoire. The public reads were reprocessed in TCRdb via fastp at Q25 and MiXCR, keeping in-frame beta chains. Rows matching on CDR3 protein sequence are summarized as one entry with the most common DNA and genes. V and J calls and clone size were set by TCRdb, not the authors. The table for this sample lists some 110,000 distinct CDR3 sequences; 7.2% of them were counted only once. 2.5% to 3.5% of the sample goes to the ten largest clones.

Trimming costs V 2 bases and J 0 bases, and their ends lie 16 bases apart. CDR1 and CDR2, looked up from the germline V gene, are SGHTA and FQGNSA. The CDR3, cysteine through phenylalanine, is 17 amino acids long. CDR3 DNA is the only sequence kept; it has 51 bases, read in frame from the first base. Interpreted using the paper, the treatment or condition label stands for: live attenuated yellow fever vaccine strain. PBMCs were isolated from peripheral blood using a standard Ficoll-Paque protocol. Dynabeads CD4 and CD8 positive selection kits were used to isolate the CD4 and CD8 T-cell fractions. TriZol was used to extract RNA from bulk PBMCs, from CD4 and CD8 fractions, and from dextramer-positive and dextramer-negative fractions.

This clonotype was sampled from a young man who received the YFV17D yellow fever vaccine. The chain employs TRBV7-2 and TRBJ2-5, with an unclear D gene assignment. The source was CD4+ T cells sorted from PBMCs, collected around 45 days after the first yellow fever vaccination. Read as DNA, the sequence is TGTGCCAGCAGCTTATCGCCCTGGCACGGTGACCAAGAGACCCAGTACTTC. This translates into CASSLSPWHGDQETQYF.